The rows below give T cell receptor beta chains drawn from one sample of a study of Ad26.COV2.S vaccination and SARS-CoV-2 variants. Produced via immunoSEQ multiplex PCR; TCRdb's table is partial and in-frame only. Among about 320,000 clones listed, 90% were seen once. Sequenced material: peripheral blood, taken in a trial of Ad26.COV2.S vaccine versus placebo. The origin of the receptors is a person aged 18-65 years who received the Ad26.COV2.S COVID-19 vaccine or a placebo. The CDR3 runs from the conserved cysteine through the conserved F or W. The order of the fields is clone size, V gene, D gene, J gene, CDR3 DNA, CDR3 protein. A D gene is named only where the DNA matches it firmly. Some rows mark clone size as missing; the rest say once, few, many or name a class of expanded clone.

abundance: -
v_gene: TRBV11-3
d_gene: TRBD2
j_gene: TRBJ2-3
CDR3nt: TGTGCCAGCAGTTGGCGTAGCGGGAGGGAGGATACGCAGTATTTT
CDR3aa: CASSWRSGREDTQYF

abundance: -
v_gene: TRBV9
d_gene: TRBD2
j_gene: TRBJ2-3
CDR3nt: TGTGCCAGCAGCGCCGGGCCTGGACTAGCGGGGTTCGGCACAGATACGCAGTATTTT
CDR3aa: CASSAGPGLAGFGTDTQYF

abundance: -
v_gene: TRBV4-1
d_gene: -
j_gene: TRBJ1-4
CDR3nt: TGCGCCAGCAGCCAAGATGAGGGGCGTAATGAAAAACTGTTTTTT
CDR3aa: CASSQDEGRNEKLFF

abundance: -
v_gene: TRBV24-1
d_gene: -
j_gene: TRBJ2-2
CDR3nt: TGTGCCACCAGTGATGCCCGGGACGGCCAAAACACCGGGGAGCTGTTTTTT
CDR3aa: CATSDARDGQNTGELFF

abundance: -
v_gene: TRBV4-3
d_gene: -
j_gene: TRBJ1-2
CDR3nt: TGCGCCAGCAGCTCTCTGATCGTAGGGCTCACCAACCACTACACCTTC
CDR3aa: CASSSLIVGLTNHYTF

abundance: -
v_gene: TRBV14
d_gene: -
j_gene: TRBJ1-4
CDR3nt: TGTGCCAGCAGCCAAGCGGGCAGGGAGATTAATGAAAAACTGTTTTTT
CDR3aa: CASSQAGREINEKLFF

abundance: -
v_gene: TRBV19
d_gene: -
j_gene: TRBJ1-2
CDR3nt: TGTGCCAGTAGTATCGCATTCCTCTATGGCTACACCTTC
CDR3aa: CASSIAFLYGYTF

abundance: -
v_gene: TRBV15
d_gene: TRBD1
j_gene: TRBJ1-5
CDR3nt: TGTGCCACCAGCAGACCCCGGGAAAGGGGGCTAGATCAGCCCCAGCATTTT
CDR3aa: CATSRPRERGLDQPQHF

abundance: -
v_gene: TRBV7-2
d_gene: -
j_gene: TRBJ1-4
CDR3nt: TGTGCCAGCAGCTCCCCGGCGGGGGAAAAACTGTTTTTT
CDR3aa: CASSSPAGEKLFF

abundance: -
v_gene: TRBV3-1/TRBV3-2
d_gene: TRBD2
j_gene: TRBJ2-3
CDR3nt: TGTGCCAGCAGCCAAGGAGCGGGGGGTACAGATACGCAGTATTTT
CDR3aa: CASSQGAGGTDTQYF

abundance: -
v_gene: TRBV2
d_gene: -
j_gene: TRBJ1-2
CDR3nt: TGTGCCAGCAGAAAAGCCTTCACAGGGCTTAACTATGGCTACACCTTC
CDR3aa: CASRKAFTGLNYGYTF

abundance: -
v_gene: TRBV7-2
d_gene: -
j_gene: TRBJ2-1
CDR3nt: TGTGCCAGCAGTTTACTCAGGGACACTGAGCAGTTCTTC
CDR3aa: CASSLLRDTEQFF

abundance: -
v_gene: TRBV12-3/TRBV12-4
d_gene: TRBD1
j_gene: TRBJ1-2
CDR3nt: TGTGCCAGCAGGCCAGGGGGGAACTATGGCTACACCTTC
CDR3aa: CASRPGGNYGYTF

abundance: -
v_gene: TRBV6-2/TRBV6-3
d_gene: TRBD1
j_gene: TRBJ1-2
CDR3nt: TGTGCCAGCAGTTATCCGGGACAGGGGCTTGGCTACACCTTC
CDR3aa: CASSYPGQGLGYTF

abundance: -
v_gene: TRBV6-2/TRBV6-3
d_gene: -
j_gene: TRBJ1-2
CDR3nt: TGTGCCAGCAGTTGGGGGCAGCAATCCTATGGCTACACCTTC
CDR3aa: CASSWGQQSYGYTF

abundance: -
v_gene: TRBV25-1
d_gene: -
j_gene: TRBJ1-5
CDR3nt: TGTGCCAGCAGTGACCGGGTAAATCAGCCCCAGCATTTT
CDR3aa: CASSDRVNQPQHF

abundance: -
v_gene: TRBV6-5
d_gene: -
j_gene: TRBJ1-2
CDR3nt: TGTGCCAGCAGGACCGGACAGTCACCGTTCACCTTC
CDR3aa: CASRTGQSPFTF

abundance: -
v_gene: TRBV7-2
d_gene: -
j_gene: TRBJ1-3
CDR3nt: TGTGCCAGCAGCTTAAGTAGTTCCGGGGCTGGAAACACCATATATTTT
CDR3aa: CASSLSSSGAGNTIYF

abundance: -
v_gene: TRBV7-6
d_gene: TRBD1
j_gene: TRBJ1-2
CDR3nt: TGTGCCAGCAGCTCAGGGGGGACAGGCCTTAACTATGGCTACACCTTC
CDR3aa: CASSSGGTGLNYGYTF

abundance: -
v_gene: TRBV6-4
d_gene: TRBD1
j_gene: TRBJ2-1
CDR3nt: TGTGCCAGCAGTGACTCGTACAGGGGAATGTACAATGAGCAGTTCTTC
CDR3aa: CASSDSYRGMYNEQFF

abundance: -
v_gene: TRBV25-1
d_gene: TRBD1
j_gene: TRBJ1-4
CDR3nt: TGTGCCAGCAGTGAATCGGACAGGGGGTTTACTAATGAAAAACTGTTTTTT
CDR3aa: CASSESDRGFTNEKLFF

abundance: -
v_gene: TRBV11-2
d_gene: TRBD2
j_gene: TRBJ2-2
CDR3nt: TGTGCCAGCAGCTTGACTAGCGGGAGGGGGATAACCGGGGAGCTGTTTTTT
CDR3aa: CASSLTSGRGITGELFF

abundance: -
v_gene: TRBV6-5
d_gene: TRBD1
j_gene: TRBJ1-4
CDR3nt: TGTGCCAGCGGGTGGGTCGGGACAGACCGAAAACTGTTTTTT
CDR3aa: CASGWVGTDRKLFF

abundance: -
v_gene: TRBV18
d_gene: -
j_gene: TRBJ2-2
CDR3nt: TGTGCCAGCTCACCGTCTGGACAACAGAACACCGGGGAGCTGTTTTTT
CDR3aa: CASSPSGQQNTGELFF

abundance: -
v_gene: TRBV7-8
d_gene: TRBD1
j_gene: TRBJ2-5
CDR3nt: TGTGCCAGCAGCTTAGCGCTGGGACAGTTGGAGACCCAGTACTTC
CDR3aa: CASSLALGQLETQYF

abundance: -
v_gene: TRBV11-2
d_gene: -
j_gene: TRBJ1-1
CDR3nt: TGTGCCAGCAGCTTAGCTCAGGGGCGTAGAGCGACAAACACTGAAGCTTTCTTT
CDR3aa: CASSLAQGRRATNTEAFF

abundance: -
v_gene: TRBV4-1
d_gene: -
j_gene: TRBJ2-5
CDR3nt: TGCGCCAGCAGCCAGGAAGGGGGACGAGAGACCCAGTACTTC
CDR3aa: CASSQEGGRETQYF

abundance: -
v_gene: TRBV11-3
d_gene: TRBD1
j_gene: TRBJ1-2
CDR3nt: TGTGCCAGCAGCTCTTGGACAGGGAGCCGAAAGCGCTATGGCTACACCTTC
CDR3aa: CASSSWTGSRKRYGYTF

abundance: -
v_gene: TRBV3-1/TRBV3-2
d_gene: -
j_gene: TRBJ2-6
CDR3nt: TGTGCCAGCAGCCAAGAAATAGGGGGTGGGGCCAACGTCCTGACTTTC
CDR3aa: CASSQEIGGGANVLTF

abundance: -
v_gene: TRBV7-2
d_gene: -
j_gene: TRBJ2-3
CDR3nt: TGTGCCAGCAGCTTGGGAGGGGGCGGGGGAGCACGGAGCACAGATACGCAGTATTTT
CDR3aa: CASSLGGGGGARSTDTQYF

abundance: many
v_gene: TRBV5-6
d_gene: -
j_gene: TRBJ2-1
CDR3nt: TGTGCCAGCAGCTTGGTATCGTTAACGAGCTCCTACAATGAGCAGTTCTTC
CDR3aa: CASSLVSLTSSYNEQFF

abundance: -
v_gene: TRBV6-1
d_gene: TRBD2
j_gene: TRBJ2-7
CDR3nt: TGTGCCAGCAGTGGCGGGACTAGCGGGCCCATCGCACACGAGCAGTACTTC
CDR3aa: CASSGGTSGPIAHEQYF

abundance: -
v_gene: TRBV10-3
d_gene: -
j_gene: TRBJ2-7
CDR3nt: TGTGCCATCAAAAGGGGGGGCGTGGATACCCACGAGCAGTACTTC
CDR3aa: CAIKRGGVDTHEQYF

abundance: -
v_gene: TRBV9
d_gene: -
j_gene: TRBJ1-2
CDR3nt: TGTGCCAGCAGCGTAAGCCCTAGCAGGGTCGACTCTAACTATGGCTACACCTTC
CDR3aa: CASSVSPSRVDSNYGYTF

abundance: -
v_gene: TRBV5-1
d_gene: -
j_gene: TRBJ1-2
CDR3nt: TGCGCCAGCAGCTCCTCAGGGGCAGAATCCAGCTATGGCTACACCTTC
CDR3aa: CASSSSGAESSYGYTF

abundance: -
v_gene: TRBV7-2
d_gene: -
j_gene: TRBJ1-1
CDR3nt: TGTGCCAGCGGCGGCAGAAGGGACACTGAAGCTTTCTTT
CDR3aa: CASGGRRDTEAFF

abundance: -
v_gene: TRBV4-1
d_gene: -
j_gene: TRBJ1-3
CDR3nt: TGCGCCAGCAGTCCCTGGGTTTCGGGAAACACCATATATTTT
CDR3aa: CASSPWVSGNTIYF

abundance: -
v_gene: TRBV5-1
d_gene: -
j_gene: TRBJ2-1
CDR3nt: TGCGCCAGCAGCCCGGGCGGCTCCTACAATGAGCAGTTCTTC
CDR3aa: CASSPGGSYNEQFF

abundance: -
v_gene: TRBV7-9
d_gene: -
j_gene: TRBJ2-3
CDR3nt: TGTGCCAGCAGCTTACGCGTAGGGGCACGTCCAGATACGCAGTATTTT
CDR3aa: CASSLRVGARPDTQYF

abundance: -
v_gene: TRBV19
d_gene: TRBD1
j_gene: TRBJ2-1
CDR3nt: TGTGCCAGTAGTTCACAGGGGTTCTACAATGAGCAGTTCTTC
CDR3aa: CASSSQGFYNEQFF

abundance: -
v_gene: TRBV29-1
d_gene: -
j_gene: TRBJ2-1
CDR3nt: TGCAGCGCCTCAGCGTGGGAGTTGGCTGGTGAGCAGTTCTTC
CDR3aa: CSASAWELAGEQFF

abundance: -
v_gene: TRBV29-1
d_gene: -
j_gene: TRBJ1-2
CDR3nt: TGCAGCGTTGAAGTCGGTAGCCTAGTGGGTGGCTACACCTTC
CDR3aa: CSVEVGSLVGGYTF

abundance: -
v_gene: TRBV27
d_gene: -
j_gene: TRBJ1-2
CDR3nt: TGTGCCAGCAGCTCCTTGGGCAGGTACTATGGCTACACCTTC
CDR3aa: CASSSLGRYYGYTF

abundance: -
v_gene: TRBV9
d_gene: -
j_gene: TRBJ1-2
CDR3nt: TGTGCCAGCAGCTCCCGTAGCCGGCGGGAGGGCTACACCTTC
CDR3aa: CASSSRSRREGYTF

abundance: -
v_gene: TRBV27
d_gene: -
j_gene: TRBJ1-4
CDR3nt: TGTGCCAGCAGCCAAGGGAGGCGCGGGGTTGCAACTAATGAAAAACTGTTTTTT
CDR3aa: CASSQGRRGVATNEKLFF

abundance: once
v_gene: TRBV9
d_gene: TRBD2
j_gene: TRBJ2-2
CDR3nt: TGTGCCAGCAGCCCCCCGGGACTAGCGGGAGGGGGGGCTCGGGCCGGGGAGCTGTTTTTT
CDR3aa: CASSPPGLAGGGARAGELFF

abundance: -
v_gene: TRBV4-3
d_gene: -
j_gene: TRBJ1-6
CDR3nt: TGCGCCAGCAGCCAAGATCGGAACGGCCTCTCCTATAATTCACCCCTCCACTTT
CDR3aa: CASSQDRNGLSYNSPLHF

abundance: -
v_gene: TRBV24-1
d_gene: -
j_gene: TRBJ2-3
CDR3nt: TGTGCCACCAGTGCACGGGGCCGGACAGATACGCAGTATTTT
CDR3aa: CATSARGRTDTQYF

abundance: -
v_gene: TRBV19
d_gene: TRBD1
j_gene: TRBJ2-1
CDR3nt: TGTGCCAGTAGTCTTACCACAGGGGGCGTTTTGTTCTTC
CDR3aa: CASSLTTGGVLFF

abundance: -
v_gene: TRBV5-4
d_gene: TRBD2
j_gene: TRBJ2-7
CDR3nt: TGTGCCAGCAGCTTGGTAGCGGGGGACTACGAGCAGTACTTC
CDR3aa: CASSLVAGDYEQYF

abundance: -
v_gene: TRBV4-3
d_gene: TRBD1
j_gene: TRBJ2-5
CDR3nt: TGCGCCAGCAGCCCTGGGACAGGGGTCGAAGAGACCCAGTACTTC
CDR3aa: CASSPGTGVEETQYF

abundance: -
v_gene: TRBV6-2/TRBV6-3
d_gene: TRBD1
j_gene: TRBJ1-2
CDR3nt: TGTGCCAGCAGTTCCCTAAGACAGGGTTCTTGGCAGAGTGACTATGGCTACACCTTC
CDR3aa: CASSSLRQGSWQSDYGYTF

abundance: -
v_gene: TRBV4-3
d_gene: TRBD2
j_gene: TRBJ2-1
CDR3nt: TGCGCCAGCAGCCAAGACTCGTCGTGGGCTAGCGGGAGATTTTTAGCGGATGAGCAGTTCTTC
CDR3aa: CASSQDSSWASGRFLADEQFF

abundance: -
v_gene: TRBV7-3
d_gene: TRBD1
j_gene: TRBJ2-2
CDR3nt: TGTGCCAGCACCCCGGGGACAGGGAACACCGGGGAGCTGTTTTTT
CDR3aa: CASTPGTGNTGELFF

abundance: -
v_gene: TRBV5-1
d_gene: TRBD2
j_gene: TRBJ2-1
CDR3nt: TGCGCCAGCAGCTTTCCTACTAGCGGGGGGAGAATGGATGAGCAGTTCTTC
CDR3aa: CASSFPTSGGRMDEQFF

abundance: -
v_gene: TRBV2
d_gene: TRBD1
j_gene: TRBJ1-2
CDR3nt: TGTGCCCGCGGGAGACAGGGGGGGAATGGCTATGGCTACACCTTC
CDR3aa: CARGRQGGNGYGYTF

abundance: -
v_gene: TRBV28
d_gene: -
j_gene: TRBJ2-3
CDR3nt: TGTGCCAGCAGTTTTCCCGTTTCAGATACGCAGTATTTT
CDR3aa: CASSFPVSDTQYF

abundance: -
v_gene: TRBV9
d_gene: -
j_gene: TRBJ2-2
CDR3nt: TGTGCCAGCAGCATCTACACCGGGGTCACCGGGGAGCTGTTTTTT
CDR3aa: CASSIYTGVTGELFF

abundance: -
v_gene: TRBV7-8
d_gene: -
j_gene: TRBJ1-5
CDR3nt: TGTGCCAGCAGCCCACATCAGGAAGTGGATCAGCCCCAGCATTTT
CDR3aa: CASSPHQEVDQPQHF